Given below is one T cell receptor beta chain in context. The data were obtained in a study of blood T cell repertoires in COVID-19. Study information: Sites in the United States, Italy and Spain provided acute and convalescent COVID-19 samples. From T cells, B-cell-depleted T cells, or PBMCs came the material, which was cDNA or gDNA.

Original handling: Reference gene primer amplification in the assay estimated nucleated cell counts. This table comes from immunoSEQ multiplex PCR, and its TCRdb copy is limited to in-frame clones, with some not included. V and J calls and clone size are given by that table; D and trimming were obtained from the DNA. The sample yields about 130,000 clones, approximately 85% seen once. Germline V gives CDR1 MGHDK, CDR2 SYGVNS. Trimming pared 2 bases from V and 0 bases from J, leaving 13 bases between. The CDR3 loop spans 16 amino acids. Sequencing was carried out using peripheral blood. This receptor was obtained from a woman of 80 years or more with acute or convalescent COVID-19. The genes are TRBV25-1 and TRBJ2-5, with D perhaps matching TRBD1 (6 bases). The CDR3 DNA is TGTGCCAGCAGTGAAACAGGACAGCTTTACCAAGAGACCCAGTACTTC. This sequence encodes CASSETGQLYQETQYF.